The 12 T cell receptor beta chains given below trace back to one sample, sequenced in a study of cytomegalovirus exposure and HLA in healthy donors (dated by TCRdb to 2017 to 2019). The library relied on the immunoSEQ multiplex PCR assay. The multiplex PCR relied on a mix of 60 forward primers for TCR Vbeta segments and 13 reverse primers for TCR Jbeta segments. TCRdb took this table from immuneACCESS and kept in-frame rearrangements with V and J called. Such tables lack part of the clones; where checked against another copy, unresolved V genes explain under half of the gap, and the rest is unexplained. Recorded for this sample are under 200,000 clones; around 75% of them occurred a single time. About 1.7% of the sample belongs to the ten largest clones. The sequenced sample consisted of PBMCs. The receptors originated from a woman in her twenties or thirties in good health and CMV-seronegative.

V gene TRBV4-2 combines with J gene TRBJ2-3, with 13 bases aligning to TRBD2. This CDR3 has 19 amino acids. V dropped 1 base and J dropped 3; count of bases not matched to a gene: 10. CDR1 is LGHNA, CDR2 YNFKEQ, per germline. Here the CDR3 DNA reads TGTGCCAGCAGCCAAGCCGGACTAGCGGGAGATGTTTGGACAGATACGCAGTATTTT. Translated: CASSQAGLAGDVWTDTQYF.

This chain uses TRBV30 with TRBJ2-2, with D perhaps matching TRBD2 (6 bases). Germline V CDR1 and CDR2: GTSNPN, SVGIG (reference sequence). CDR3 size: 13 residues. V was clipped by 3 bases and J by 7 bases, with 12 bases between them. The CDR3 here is CAWRERTIGELFF. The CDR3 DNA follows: TGTGCCTGGAGGGAAAGGACTATCGGGGAGCTGTTTTTT.

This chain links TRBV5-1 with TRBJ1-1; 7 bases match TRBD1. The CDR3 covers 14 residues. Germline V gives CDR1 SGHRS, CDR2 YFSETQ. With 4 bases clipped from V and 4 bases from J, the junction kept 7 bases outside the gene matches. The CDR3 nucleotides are TGCGCCAGCAGCGGACAGGAGTGGGGCACTGAAGCTTTCTTT. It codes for CASSGQEWGTEAFF.

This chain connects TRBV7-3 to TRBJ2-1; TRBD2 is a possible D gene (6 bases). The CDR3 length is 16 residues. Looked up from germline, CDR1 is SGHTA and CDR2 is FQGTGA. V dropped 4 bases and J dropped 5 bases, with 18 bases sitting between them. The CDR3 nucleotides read TGTGCCAGCAGCTCGACTCGGAGGGAAGTGGACAATGAGCAGTTCTTC. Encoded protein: CASSSTRREVDNEQFF. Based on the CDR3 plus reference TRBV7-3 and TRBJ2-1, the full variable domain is GAGVSQTPSNKVTEKGKYVELRCDPISGHTALYWYRQSLGQGPEFLIYFQGTGAADDSGLPNDRFFAVRPEGSVSTLKIQRTERGDSAVYLCASSSTRREVDNEQFFGPGTRLTVL.

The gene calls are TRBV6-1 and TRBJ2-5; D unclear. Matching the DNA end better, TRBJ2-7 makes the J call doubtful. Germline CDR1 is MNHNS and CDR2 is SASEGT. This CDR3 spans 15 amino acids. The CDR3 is CASSVVSSSSYEQYF. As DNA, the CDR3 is TGTGCCAGCAGTGTTGTTAGCTCGAGCTCCTACGAGCAGTACTTC.

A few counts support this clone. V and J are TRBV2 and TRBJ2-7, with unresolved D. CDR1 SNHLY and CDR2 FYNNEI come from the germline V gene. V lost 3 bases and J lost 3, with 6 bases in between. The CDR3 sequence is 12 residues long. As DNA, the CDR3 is TGTGCCAGCAGTGAGAGGAACTACGAGCAGTACTTC. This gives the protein CASSERNYEQYF. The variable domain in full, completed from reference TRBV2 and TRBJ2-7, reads EPEVTQTPSHQVTQMGQEVILRCVPISNHLYFYWYRQILGQKVEFLVSFYNNEISEKSEIFDDQFSVERPDGSNFTLKIRSTKLEDSAMYFCASSERNYEQYFGPGTRLTVT.

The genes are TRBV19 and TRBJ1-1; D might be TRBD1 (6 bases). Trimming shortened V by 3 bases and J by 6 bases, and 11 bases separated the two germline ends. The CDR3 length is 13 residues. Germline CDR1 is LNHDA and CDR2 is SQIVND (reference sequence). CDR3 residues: CASSMQGSAEAFF. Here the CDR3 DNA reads TGTGCCAGTAGTATGCAGGGGAGTGCTGAAGCTTTCTTT. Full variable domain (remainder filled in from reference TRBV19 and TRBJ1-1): DGGITQSPKYLFRKEGQNVTLSCEQNLNHDAMYWYRQDPGQGLRLIYYSQIVNDFQKGDIAEGYSVSREKKESFPLTVTSAQKNPTAFYLCASSMQGSAEAFFGQGTRLTVV.

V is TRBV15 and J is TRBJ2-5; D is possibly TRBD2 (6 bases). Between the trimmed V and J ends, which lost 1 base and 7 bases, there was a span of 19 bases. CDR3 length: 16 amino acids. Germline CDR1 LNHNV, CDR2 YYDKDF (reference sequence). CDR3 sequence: CATSRGKVLASGTQYF. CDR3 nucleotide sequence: TGTGCCACCAGCAGAGGAAAGGTACTAGCTTCAGGGACCCAGTACTTC.

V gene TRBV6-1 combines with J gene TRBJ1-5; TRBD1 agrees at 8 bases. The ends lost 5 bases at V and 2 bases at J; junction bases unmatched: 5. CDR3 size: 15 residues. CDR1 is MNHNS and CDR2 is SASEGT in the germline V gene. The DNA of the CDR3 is TGTGCCAGCAGTACGCAGACAGGGGGCAATCAGCCCCAGCATTTT. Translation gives CASSTQTGGNQPQHF.

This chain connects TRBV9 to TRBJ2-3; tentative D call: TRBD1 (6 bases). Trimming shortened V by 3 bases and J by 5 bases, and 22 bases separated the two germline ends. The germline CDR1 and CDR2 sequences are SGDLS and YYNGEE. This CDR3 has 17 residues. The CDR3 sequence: CASSAQTGHGLGDTQYF. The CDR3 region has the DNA TGTGCCAGCAGCGCACAGACAGGTCATGGTTTGGGAGATACGCAGTATTTT.

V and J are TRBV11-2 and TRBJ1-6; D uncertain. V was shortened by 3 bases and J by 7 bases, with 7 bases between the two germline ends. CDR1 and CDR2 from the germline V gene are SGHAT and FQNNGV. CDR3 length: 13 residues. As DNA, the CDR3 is TGTGCCAGCAGCTTGGCTCTCAATTCACCCCTCCACTTT. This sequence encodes CASSLALNSPLHF.

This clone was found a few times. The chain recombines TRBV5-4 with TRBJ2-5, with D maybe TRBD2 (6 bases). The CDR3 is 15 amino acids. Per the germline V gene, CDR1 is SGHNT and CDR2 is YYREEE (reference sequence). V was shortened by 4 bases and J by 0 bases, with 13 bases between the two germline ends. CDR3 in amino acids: CASSRRAGHQETQYF. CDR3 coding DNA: TGTGCCAGCAGCCGGAGGGCAGGGCACCAAGAGACCCAGTACTTC.